This TCR beta chain was identified in a study of response to subunit inactivated influenza vaccine. This CDR3 is built from 14 residues. Germline-derived CDR1 and CDR2 are SGHRS and YFSETQ. Deletions cut 0 bases from V and 4 bases from J, with 8 bases between. Only a few counts were recorded for this clonotype. TCRdb itself ran the RT-PCR reads through MiXCR, one entry per CDR3 protein. Altogether fewer than 650,000 distinct CDR3 sequences are present, over 10% being singletons, with the ten largest covering around 12%. The source of this sequence is a man aged 50 to 59 who received an inactivated influenza vaccine. The rearrangement joins TRBV5-1 to TRBJ1-5; D call uncertain. This material consisted of PBMCs from blood, taken 35 to 45 days after vaccination. CDR3 sequence: CASSLDYGNQPQHF. CDR3 nucleotides: TGCGCCAGCAGCTTGGATTACGGGAATCAGCCCCAGCATTTT.